This T cell receptor beta chain was retrieved from a study of identical twins. Study conclusions and caveats: The authors noted that invariant MAIT and iNKT cells could partly confound zero-insertion analyses.

Each CDR3 protein gets one entry after TCRdb re-called the 5' RACE reads with MiXCR. The profile shows roughly 200,000 distinct CDR3 sequences, roughly 15% of them singletons. This clonotype was seen a handful of times. Its antigen is unknown. This CDR3 region has 17 residues. V lost 5 bases, J lost 0 bases, and 18 bases lay in between. Germline V lookup: CDR1 MNHEY, CDR2 SMNVEV (reference sequence). These same records also appear under a second study, on T cells expressing NK-cell markers. From that paper: Eight donors were sequenced, seven testing HCMV-seropositive and one testing seronegative.

The receptor's source is a woman aged 18-30 years in good health. The chain couples TRBV27 to TRBJ2-3; tentative D call: TRBD2 (5 bases). The sequenced sample consisted of CD8+ T cells sorted from blood. This chain's CDR3 is CASSPRQVSVSTDTQYF. The CDR3 coding sequence is TGTGCCAGCAGTCCTCGCCAGGTTAGCGTCAGCACAGATACGCAGTATTTT.